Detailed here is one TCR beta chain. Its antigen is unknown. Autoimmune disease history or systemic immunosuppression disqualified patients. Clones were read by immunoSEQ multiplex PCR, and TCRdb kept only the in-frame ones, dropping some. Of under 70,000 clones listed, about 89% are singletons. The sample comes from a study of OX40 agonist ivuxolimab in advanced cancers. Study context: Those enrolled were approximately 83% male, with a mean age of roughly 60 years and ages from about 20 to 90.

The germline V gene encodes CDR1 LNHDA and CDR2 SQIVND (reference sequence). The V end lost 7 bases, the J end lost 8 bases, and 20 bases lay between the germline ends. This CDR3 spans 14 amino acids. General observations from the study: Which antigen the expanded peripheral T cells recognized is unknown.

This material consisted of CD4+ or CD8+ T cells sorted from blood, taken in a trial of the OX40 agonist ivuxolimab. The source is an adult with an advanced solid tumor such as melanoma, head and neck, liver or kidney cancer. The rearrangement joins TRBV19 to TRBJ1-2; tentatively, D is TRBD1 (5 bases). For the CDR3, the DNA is TGTGCCAGTAAGAGACACCGGTCTTGGGACGGCTACACCTTC. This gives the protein CASKRHRSWDGYTF.